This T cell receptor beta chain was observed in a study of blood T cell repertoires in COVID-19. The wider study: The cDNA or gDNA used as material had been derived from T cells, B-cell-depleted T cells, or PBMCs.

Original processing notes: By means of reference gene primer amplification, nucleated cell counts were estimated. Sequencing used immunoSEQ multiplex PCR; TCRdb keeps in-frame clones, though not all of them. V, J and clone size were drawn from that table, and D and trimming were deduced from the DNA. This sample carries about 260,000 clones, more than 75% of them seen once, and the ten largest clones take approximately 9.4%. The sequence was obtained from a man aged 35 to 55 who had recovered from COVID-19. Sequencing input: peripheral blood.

In DNA form, the CDR3 reads TGTGCCAGCTCACCGGGCGGGAGTAAGTCCTACGAGCAGTACTTC. This translates into CASSPGGSKSYEQYF. The gene calls are TRBV18 and TRBJ2-7, with TRBD2 identical over 7 bases. Germline-derived CDR1 and CDR2 are KGHSH and LQKENI. Germline trimming cut 3 bases from V and 1 base from J; bases unmatched to any gene: 6. This CDR3 has 15 amino acids.